The clone carrying this T cell receptor beta chain was counted only a few times. This record comes from a study of blood T cell repertoires in COVID-19. Study-wide context: Acute and convalescent COVID-19 specimens originated in the United States, Italy and Spain. The analysed material was cDNA or gDNA that came from T cells, B-cell-depleted T cells, or PBMCs.

Under the authors' procedure: Amplifying reference gene primers gave estimates of nucleated cell counts. TCRdb keeps only in-frame clones here, not all; method: immunoSEQ multiplex PCR. That table furnishes V, J and clone size, whereas the DNA furnished D and trimming. The table lists 130,000 to 150,000 clones, about 84% of them singletons, with about an eighth in the top ten. Germline values: CDR1 SGHTA, CDR2 FQGNSA. Trimming took off 9 bases at V and 11 bases at J, with 19 bases between the two ends. This CDR3 has 12 amino acids. The sequencing sample was made of peripheral blood. The chain recombines TRBV7-2 with TRBJ1-1; weak D call: TRBD1 (6 bases). The sequence was obtained from a man between 60 and 75 years old with active or convalescent COVID-19. In DNA form, the CDR3 reads TGTGCCAGTACTTTTCTACAGGGTAAGGCTTTCTTT. Translation: CASTFLQGKAFF.